This T cell receptor (beta chain) was observed in a study of T cells in Graves' hyperthyroidism and ophthalmopathy. Study-wide findings and caveats: Most thyroid clonotypes expanded above 0.001 appeared in blood too. In simple terms, a model built on 13 V-J features told ophthalmopathy apart from stable hyperthyroidism.

Notes on this clonotype: Its antigen remains unidentified.

What was amplified from RNA transcripts were TCR beta CDR3 regions. Primed by the HTBI set, a first-round RT-PCR was run on the TCR CDR3. TCRdb ran MiXCR on the multiplex PCR reads and lists one entry per CDR3 protein. The sample contains roughly 500,000 distinct CDR3 sequences, around 42% of which appear only once. The ends were cut back, 7 bases at V and 1 base at J, with 15 bases in the middle. Germline V CDR1 and CDR2: KGHDR, SFDVKD. CDR3 length: 15 amino acids. The study left out patients who had uncontrolled infection, other autoimmune disease, pregnancy or lactation. Each diagnosis was grounded in clinical symptoms, serum thyroxine and TRAb, thyroid ultrasound, and orbital computed tomography.

Sequencing was performed on peripheral blood or thyroid tissue (not recorded which). The V gene is TRBV24-1, the J gene TRBJ1-1; possible D gene TRBD1, 5 bases. The source is an adult woman with Graves' disease, either hyperthyroidism or ophthalmopathy (not recorded which). The CDR3 DNA follows: TGTGCCACCAGCCCTAGGGGTCCAGGGAACACTGAAGCTTTCTTT. Amino acid sequence: CATSPRGPGNTEAFF.